The clone carrying this TCR beta chain was counted between two and nine times. No antigen is known for it. This record belongs to a study of cytomegalovirus exposure and HLA in healthy donors. General study points: Most observed TCR sequences were rare, whereas some public TCRs were detected in many donors. It was assumed in the presence/absence analyses that sequencing depth was roughly uniform across donors. Productive status was seen about 87% or about 30% of the time for most TCR beta V segments in an earlier analysis.

The CDR3 length is 10 residues. The ends were cut back, 11 bases at V and 3 bases at J, with 7 bases in the middle. Germline loops: CDR1 LNHDA, CDR2 SQIVND (reference sequence). 13 Jbeta primers and 60 Vbeta primers were used for the PCR. Produced via immunoSEQ multiplex PCR; TCRdb's table is partial and in-frame only. The profile shows about 120,000 clones, around 84% of them singletons. This TCR was recovered from a woman aged 25 to 39 in good health and CMV-seropositive. This chain links TRBV19 with TRBJ1-1; perhaps TRBD1 as D (5 bases). The sample consisted of PBMCs. CDR3 sequence (DNA): TGTGCCGGGGGGGACACTGAAGCTTTCTTT. It yields the protein CAGGDTEAFF.